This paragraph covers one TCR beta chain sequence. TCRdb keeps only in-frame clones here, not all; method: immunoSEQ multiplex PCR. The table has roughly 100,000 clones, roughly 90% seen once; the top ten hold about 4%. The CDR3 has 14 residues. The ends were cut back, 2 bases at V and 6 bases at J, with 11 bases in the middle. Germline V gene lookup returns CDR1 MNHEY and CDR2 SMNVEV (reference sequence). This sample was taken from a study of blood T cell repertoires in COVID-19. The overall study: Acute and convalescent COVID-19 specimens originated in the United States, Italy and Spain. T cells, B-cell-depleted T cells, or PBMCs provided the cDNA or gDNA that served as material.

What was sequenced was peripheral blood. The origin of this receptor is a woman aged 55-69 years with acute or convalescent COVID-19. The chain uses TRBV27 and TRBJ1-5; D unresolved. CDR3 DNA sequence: TGTGCCAGCAGTTTAGTCGGGGTGGGTCAGCCCCAGCATTTT. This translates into CASSLVGVGQPQHF.